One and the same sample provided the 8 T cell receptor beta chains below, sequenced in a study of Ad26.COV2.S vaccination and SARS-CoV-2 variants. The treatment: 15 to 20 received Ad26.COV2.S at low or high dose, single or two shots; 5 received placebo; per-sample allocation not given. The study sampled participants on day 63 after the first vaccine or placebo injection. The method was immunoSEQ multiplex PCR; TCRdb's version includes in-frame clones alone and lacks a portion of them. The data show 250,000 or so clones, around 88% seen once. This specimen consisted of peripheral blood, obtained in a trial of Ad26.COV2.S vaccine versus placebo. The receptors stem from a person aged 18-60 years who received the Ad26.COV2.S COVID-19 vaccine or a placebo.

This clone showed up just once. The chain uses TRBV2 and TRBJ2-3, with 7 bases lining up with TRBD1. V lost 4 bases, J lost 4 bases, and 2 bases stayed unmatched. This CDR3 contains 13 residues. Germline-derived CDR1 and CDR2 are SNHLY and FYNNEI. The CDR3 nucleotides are TGTGCCAGCAGTGTTAGGGGGCCAGATACGCAGTATTTT. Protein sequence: CASSVRGPDTQYF.

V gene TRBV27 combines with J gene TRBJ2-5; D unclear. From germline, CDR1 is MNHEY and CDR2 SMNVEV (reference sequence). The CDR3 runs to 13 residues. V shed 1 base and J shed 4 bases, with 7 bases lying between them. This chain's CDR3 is CASSLYPVETQYF. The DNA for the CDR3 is TGTGCCAGCAGTTTATACCCAGTAGAGACCCAGTACTTC.

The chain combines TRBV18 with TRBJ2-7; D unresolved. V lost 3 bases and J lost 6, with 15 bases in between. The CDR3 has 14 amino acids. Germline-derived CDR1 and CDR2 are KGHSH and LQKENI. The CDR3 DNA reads TGTGCCAGCTCACCGGGCGGATCCAGGAGCGAGCAGTACTTC. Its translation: CASSPGGSRSEQYF. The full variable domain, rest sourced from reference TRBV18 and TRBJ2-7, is NAGVMQNPRHLVRRRGQEARLRCSPMKGHSHVYWYRQLPEEGLKFMVYLQKENIIDESGMPKERFSAEFPKEGPSILRIQQVVRGDSAAYFCASSPGGSRSEQYFGPGTRLTVT.

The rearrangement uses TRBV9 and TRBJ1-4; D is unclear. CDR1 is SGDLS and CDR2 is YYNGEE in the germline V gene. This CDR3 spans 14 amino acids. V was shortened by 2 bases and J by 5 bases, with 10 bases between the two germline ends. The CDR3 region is CASSVGPENEKLFF. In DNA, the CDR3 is TGTGCCAGCAGCGTCGGGCCAGAGAATGAAAAACTGTTTTTT.

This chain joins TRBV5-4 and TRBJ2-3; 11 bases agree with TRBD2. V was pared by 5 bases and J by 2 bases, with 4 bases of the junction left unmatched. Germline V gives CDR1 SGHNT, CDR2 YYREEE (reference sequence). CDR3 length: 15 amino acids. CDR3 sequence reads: CASSPGLADTDTQYF. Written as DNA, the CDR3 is TGTGCCAGCAGTCCGGGACTAGCGGACACAGATACGCAGTATTTT.

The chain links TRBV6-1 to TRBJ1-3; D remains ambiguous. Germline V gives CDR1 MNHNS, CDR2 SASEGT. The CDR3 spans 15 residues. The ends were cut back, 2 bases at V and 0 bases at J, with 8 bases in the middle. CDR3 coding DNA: TGTGCCAGCAGTGAACTCGGGAGCTCTGGAAACACCATATATTTT. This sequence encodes CASSELGSSGNTIYF.

The CDR3 region is CASSPTGRPPNQPQHF. CDR3 DNA sequence: TGTGCCAGCAGCCCGACAGGCCGACCTCCCAATCAGCCCCAGCATTTT. This chain links TRBV5-5 with TRBJ1-5; tentative D call: TRBD1 (6 bases). Germline CDR1 reads SGHKS; CDR2 reads YYEKEE (reference sequence). With 4 bases removed from V and 3 bases from J, the gap between germline ends came to 17 bases. This CDR3 is built from 16 residues.

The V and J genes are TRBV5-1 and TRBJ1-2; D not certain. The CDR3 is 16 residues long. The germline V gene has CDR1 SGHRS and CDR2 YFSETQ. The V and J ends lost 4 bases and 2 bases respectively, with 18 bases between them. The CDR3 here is CASSLGSGVGNYGYTF. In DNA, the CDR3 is TGCGCCAGCAGCCTTGGCTCGGGAGTTGGAAACTATGGCTACACCTTC. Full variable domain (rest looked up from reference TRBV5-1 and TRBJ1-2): KAGVTQTPRYLIKTRGQQVTLSCSPISGHRSVSWYQQTPGQGLQFLFEYFSETQRNKGNFPGRFSGRQFSNSRSEMNVSTLELGDSALYLCASSLGSGVGNYGYTFGSGTRLTVV.